These 4 T cell receptor beta chains came from one sample sequenced in a study of cytomegalovirus exposure and HLA in healthy donors. 60 Vbeta and 13 Jbeta primers were used in PCR. Using immunoSEQ multiplex PCR, the repertoire was profiled, and TCRdb retains in-frame clones only, with some absent. The sample contains about 96,000 clones, roughly 74% of which appear only once. Sequenced: PBMCs. The receptors were sampled from an older woman in good health and CMV-seropositive.

This clone was seen only once. The rearrangement links TRBV13 to TRBJ1-4; TRBD1 might be the D (5 bases). V gave up 4 bases and J gave up 7 bases, with 19 bases separating them. Germline lookup yields CDR1 PRHDT and CDR2 FYEKMQ (reference sequence). The CDR3 contains 16 residues. The CDR3 sequence: CASSYRLSGSGEKLFF. CDR3 sequence (DNA): TGTGCCAGCAGCTACCGTCTGTCAGGGTCGGGTGAAAAACTGTTTTTT.

For this clone: A read error may produce the germline difference seen at one junction end. This chain uses TRBV7-9 with TRBJ2-4, with a tentative D call TRBD2 (7 bases). The length of the CDR3 is 16 residues. The germline CDR1 and CDR2 sequences are SEHNR and FQNEAQ (reference sequence). This chain's CDR3 is CSSSLGGEGAKNIQYF. As DNA, the CDR3 is TGTTCCAGCAGCTTAGGGGGGGAGGGAGCCAAAAACATTCAGTACTTC.

This clone was detected only a few times. The CDR3 DNA is TGTGCCAGCAGCCCAGGACAGCCTACTGAAGCTTTCTTT. This encodes CASSPGQPTEAFF. This chain links TRBV11-2 with TRBJ1-1; TRBD1 is a possible D gene (6 bases). V gave up 5 bases and J gave up 5 bases, with 12 bases separating them. The length of the CDR3 is 13 residues. From germline, CDR1 is SGHAT and CDR2 FQNNGV. The full variable domain, its missing parts supplied by reference TRBV11-2 and TRBJ1-1, is EAGVAQSPRYKIIEKRQSVAFWCNPISGHATLYWYQQILGQGPKLLIQFQNNGVVDDSQLPKDRFSAERLKGVDSTLKIQPAKLEDSAVYLCASSPGQPTEAFFGQGTRLTVV.

The chain employs TRBV7-9 and TRBJ1-2; D call uncertain. The length of the CDR3 is 13 residues. Germline V gene sequence: CDR1 SEHNR, CDR2 FQNEAQ (reference sequence). Trimming removed 6 bases at V and 2 bases at J, with 10 bases between. CDR3 coding DNA: TGTGCCAGCAGAATGACACCGAACTATGGCTACACCTTC. Its protein product is CASRMTPNYGYTF.